The clone carrying this T cell receptor beta chain turned up a few times. Its antigen is unknown. This CDR3 contains 12 residues. CDR1 is LGHNA and CDR2 is YSLEER in the germline V gene. V lost 4 bases and J 9 bases, leaving 10 bases between the germline ends. This record belongs to a study of T cell repertoires in cytomegalovirus infection. Study information: Through public TCR beta signatures, both CMV infection and matching HLA type were indicated.

Study-wide results and caveats: Carriers of CMV plus the relevant HLA were identified by cumulative public TCR beta family frequency. The response measured ex vivo was dominated by TCR beta clonotypes (HLA-C-restricted and CMV-specific).

TCRdb re-called the reads through MiXCR, storing one row per CDR3 protein. The sample records approximately 990,000 distinct CDR3 sequences, around a third being singletons. The clonotype originates from a human donor in good health (CMV status not recorded). Some clones in this sample may be carry-over from other donors' samples. The sample was cultured CD8+ T cells from PBMCs, taken from culture after CMV antigen stimulation. The chain uses TRBV4-3 and TRBJ2-1; D is unresolved. CDR3 residues: CASSPDESEQFF. As DNA, the CDR3 is TGCGCCAGCAGCCCCGATGAGAGTGAGCAGTTCTTC.